These T cell receptor beta chains were read from a single sample in a study of breast tumors, draining lymph nodes, adjacent tissues. TCRdb re-called the multiplex PCR reads through MiXCR, storing one row per CDR3 protein. The table lists 150,000 to 200,000 distinct CDR3 sequences, 33% of them singletons. Input material: axillary lymph node tissue. These TCRs come from a female donor with breast cancer. Some clones in this sample may be carry-over from other donors' samples. CDR3s include the opening cysteine and the closing phenylalanine or tryptophan. The D gene is left open where the match is weak. Expanded clones get a size class; other rows say once, few or many, or leave the size out.

TRBV7-3,NA,TRBJ2-3,NA,CASSTCGVTDTQYF,TGTGCCAGCAGCACCTGCGGAGTGACAGATACGCAGTATTTT
TRBV10-2,many,TRBJ2-1,NA,CASSGRAGGDAGEQFF,TGCGCCAGCAGTGGGAGGGCAGGGGGGGACGCGGGTGAGCAGTTCTTC
TRBV2,NA,TRBJ1-2,TRBD1,CASSLQGNGYTF,TGTGCCAGCAGTTTACAGGGGAATGGCTACACCTTC
TRBV5-6,few,TRBJ2-7,TRBD2,CASSKGGPAGGRGSYEQYF,TGTGCCAGCAGCAAGGGGGGACCAGCGGGAGGACGGGGCTCCTACGAGCAGTACTTC
TRBV5-8,many,TRBJ1-2,NA,CASSSLLAPHYGYTF,TGTGCCAGCAGCTCCTTGTTAGCACCCCACTATGGCTACACCTTC
TRBV20-1,many,TRBJ2-1,NA,CSARRGDSYTSYNEQFF,TGCAGTGCTAGAAGGGGGGACAGCTATACCTCCTACAATGAGCAGTTCTTC
TRBV5-6,many,TRBJ2-5,NA,CASSLVGGPRETQYF,TGTGCCAGCAGCTTGGTTGGGGGACCCCGGGAGACCCAGTACTTC
TRBV4-3,many,TRBJ1-2,NA,CASSQSRVHGYTF,TGCGCCAGCAGCCAATCCAGGGTCCATGGCTACACCTTC
TRBV19,many,TRBJ1-5,NA,CASSALGGPLGNQPQHF,TGTGCCAGTAGTGCCCTGGGGGGGCCCTTGGGCAATCAGCCCCAGCATTTT
TRBV3-1,NA,TRBJ2-3,TRBD2,CASGLTGGARDTQYF,TGTGCCAGCGGCCTGACCGGGGGGGCCAGAGATACGCAGTATTTT
TRBV27,many,TRBJ2-2,NA,CASSLQVLAGELFF,TGTGCCAGCAGCCTACAGGTCTTGGCCGGGGAGCTGTTTTTT
TRBV5-8,NA,TRBJ1-4,NA,CASTHGAAGPGKLFF,TGTGCCAGCACCCACGGGGCGGCAGGGCCTGGAAAACTGTTTTTT
TRBV7-3,many,TRBJ2-1,NA,CASSNTQGATYNEQFF,TGTGCCAGCAGCAACACACAGGGCGCTACCTACAATGAGCAGTTCTTC
TRBV9,NA,TRBJ1-6,NA,CTSNVGGLSSPLHF,TGTACCAGCAATGTCGGGGGATTGAGTTCACCCCTCCACTTT
TRBV20-1,few,TRBJ1-1,NA,CSAPPAGMGTEAFF,TGCAGTGCTCCCCCCGCGGGGATGGGAACTGAAGCTTTCTTT
TRBV5-1,many,TRBJ1-3,NA,CASSYDSISGNTIYF,TGCGCCAGCAGTTACGACTCCATCTCTGGAAACACCATATATTTT
TRBV7-9,many,TRBJ1-6,NA,CASSPGGGLSAGSPLHF,TGTGCCAGCAGCCCCGGCGGGGGGTTGTCTGCAGGTTCACCCCTCCACTTT
TRBV10-2,NA,TRBJ2-5,NA,CASSEGIYMETQYF,TGCGCCAGCAGTGAGGGAATCTACATGGAGACCCAGTACTTC
TRBV6-4,many,TRBJ2-1,TRBD1,CASSQDRAVNEQFF,TGTGCCAGCAGTCAGGACAGGGCTGTCAATGAGCAGTTCTTC
TRBV14,NA,TRBJ2-2,TRBD1,CASSPRRQGRNPGELFF,TGTGCCAGCAGCCCCCGCCGACAGGGTCGGAACCCCGGGGAGCTGTTTTTT
TRBV9,many,TRBJ1-4,NA,CASSVNPSSGPRVPNEKLFF,TGTGCCAGCAGCGTAAACCCATCTTCGGGTCCCAGGGTTCCTAATGAAAAACTGTTTTTT
TRBV5-5,many,TRBJ2-7,NA,CASSGVSREQYF,TGTGCCAGCAGCGGGGTATCGCGTGAGCAGTACTTC
TRBV20-1,few,TRBJ1-1,NA,CSAPTAGAATEAFF,TGCAGTGCTCCCACCGCGGGGGCCGCCACTGAAGCTTTCTTT
TRBV4-3,many,TRBJ2-2,TRBD2,CASSQDGRAGELFF,TGCGCCAGCAGCCAAGATGGGAGGGCCGGGGAGCTGTTTTTT
TRBV7-8,many,TRBJ2-4,TRBD2,CASSLSGRAVKNIQYF,TGTGCCAGCAGCTTAAGTGGGAGGGCCGTCAAAAACATTCAGTACTTC
TRBV20-1,many,TRBJ2-1,NA,CSAADLAVEVHEQFF,TGCAGTGCCGCGGACTTAGCGGTGGAGGTACATGAGCAGTTCTTC
TRBV24-1,NA,TRBJ2-3,TRBD1,CATRPPARGHDTQYF,TGTGCCACCAGGCCACCAGCGAGGGGGCATGATACGCAGTATTTT
TRBV20-1,many,TRBJ2-1,NA,CSAPTPQGFF,TGCAGTGCCCCGACCCCCCAAGGATTCTTC
TRBV15,many,TRBJ2-7,NA,CATSRDFGPMEQYF,TGTGCCACCAGCAGAGATTTCGGGCCCATGGAGCAGTACTTC
TRBV24-1,NA,TRBJ2-7,NA,CATSDPTPGEQYF,TGTGCCACCAGTGATCCAACGCCCGGGGAACAGTACTTC
TRBV6-5,many,TRBJ2-7,NA,CASSYSGRNLSRYEQYF,TGTGCCAGCAGTTACTCGGGTCGGAATCTATCTCGGTACGAGCAGTACTTC
TRBV19,many,TRBJ2-1,NA,CASSIVSRNEQFF,TGTGCCAGTAGTATCGTGTCGCGCAATGAGCAGTTCTTC
TRBV9,NA,TRBJ2-2,TRBD1,CASSPGTGGSTGELFF,TGTGCCAGCAGCCCGGGGACAGGGGGAAGCACCGGGGAGCTGTTTTTT
TRBV5-6,many,TRBJ2-6,TRBD2,CASSLESGGVRANVLTF,TGTGCCAGCAGCTTGGAGAGCGGGGGGGTCCGGGCCAACGTCCTGACTTTC
TRBV6-1,many,TRBJ2-1,TRBD1,CASSRDRDNEQFF,TGTGCCAGCAGCCGGGACAGAGACAATGAGCAGTTCTTC
TRBV9,many,TRBJ2-1,NA,CASSVGSSGSSEQFF,TGTGCCAGCAGCGTAGGCTCCTCAGGCTCGAGTGAGCAGTTCTTC
TRBV7-3,NA,TRBJ1-2,NA,CASSLTSPTGTNYGYTF,TGTGCCAGCAGCTTAACGAGTCCTACCGGGACGAACTATGGCTACACCTTC
TRBV25-1,NA,TRBJ2-3,TRBD2,CASSIRLAGVWDAQYF,TGTGCCAGCAGCATTCGACTAGCGGGAGTATGGGATGCGCAGTATTTT
TRBV5-4,many,TRBJ2-3,TRBD1,CASSLKRQGVADTQYF,TGTGCCAGCAGCTTGAAACGTCAGGGGGTCGCAGATACGCAGTATTTT
TRBV5-6,many,TRBJ2-2,NA,CASSTGLQEGGIGELFF,TGTGCCAGCAGCACGGGACTACAGGAGGGGGGTATCGGGGAGCTGTTTTTT
TRBV20-1,NA,TRBJ2-5,TRBD2,CSATLLAGGPETQYF,TGCAGTGCTACCCTCCTCGCGGGGGGGCCCGAGACCCAGTACTTC
TRBV12-3/TRBV12-4,NA,TRBJ1-4,TRBD1,CASSLSGTGYEKLFF,TGTGCCAGCAGTTTATCAGGGACAGGCTATGAAAAACTGTTTTTT
TRBV27,many,TRBJ1-6,NA,CASSLSTANSPLHF,TGTGCCAGCAGTTTATCGACAGCTAATTCACCCCTCCACTTT
TRBV4-1,many,TRBJ1-3,TRBD1,CASSRDRGGNTIYF,TGCGCCAGCAGCCGGGACAGGGGGGGAAACACCATATATTTT
TRBV6-5,few,TRBJ1-1,NA,CASSYSAGEAEAFF,TGTGCCAGCAGTTACTCAGCCGGGGAGGCTGAAGCTTTCTTT
TRBV6-6,NA,TRBJ2-7,NA,CASSYSRASVSYEQYF,TGTGCCAGCAGTTACTCGAGGGCTAGCGTATCCTACGAGCAGTACTTC
TRBV18,NA,TRBJ1-2,TRBD1,CASSPNSGQGFGYTF,TGTGCCAGCTCACCGAACTCCGGACAGGGCTTTGGCTACACCTTC
TRBV19,many,TRBJ2-5,NA,CASSIGEPETQYF,TGTGCCAGTAGTATTGGGGAACCAGAGACCCAGTACTTC
TRBV20-1,many,TRBJ1-2,TRBD1,CSARDRGNYGYTF,TGCAGTGCCAGGGACAGGGGAAACTATGGCTACACCTTC
TRBV20-1,many,TRBJ2-3,TRBD1,CSATGTGKTDTQYF,TGCAGTGCCACCGGGACAGGGAAAACAGATACGCAGTATTTT
TRBV28,many,TRBJ1-2,NA,CASSLERLGRNYGYTF,TGTGCCAGCAGTTTAGAGAGACTGGGACGGAACTATGGCTACACCTTC
TRBV2,many,TRBJ2-1,NA,CASKEPLNEQFF,TGTGCCAGCAAAGAGCCTCTCAATGAGCAGTTCTTC
TRBV24-1,many,TRBJ2-3,NA,CATSSGVPDAGWSTDTQYF,TGTGCCACCAGCTCCGGGGTCCCGGACGCCGGCTGGAGCACAGATACGCAGTATTTT
TRBV30,many,TRBJ2-5,NA,CAWSAGVGETQYF,TGTGCCTGGAGTGCGGGGGTTGGAGAGACCCAGTACTTC
TRBV7-9,NA,TRBJ1-1,NA,CASSLGAVATEAFF,TGTGCCAGCAGCTTAGGGGCGGTAGCCACTGAAGCTTTCTTT
TRBV5-5,many,TRBJ2-2,NA,CASSLYVNTGELFF,TGTGCCAGCAGCTTGTATGTAAACACCGGGGAGCTGTTTTTT
TRBV12-3/TRBV12-4,NA,TRBJ2-2,NA,CASSFGRGVTGELLF,TGTGCCAGCAGCTTCGGCAGGGGAGTCACCGGGGAGCTGCTTTTT